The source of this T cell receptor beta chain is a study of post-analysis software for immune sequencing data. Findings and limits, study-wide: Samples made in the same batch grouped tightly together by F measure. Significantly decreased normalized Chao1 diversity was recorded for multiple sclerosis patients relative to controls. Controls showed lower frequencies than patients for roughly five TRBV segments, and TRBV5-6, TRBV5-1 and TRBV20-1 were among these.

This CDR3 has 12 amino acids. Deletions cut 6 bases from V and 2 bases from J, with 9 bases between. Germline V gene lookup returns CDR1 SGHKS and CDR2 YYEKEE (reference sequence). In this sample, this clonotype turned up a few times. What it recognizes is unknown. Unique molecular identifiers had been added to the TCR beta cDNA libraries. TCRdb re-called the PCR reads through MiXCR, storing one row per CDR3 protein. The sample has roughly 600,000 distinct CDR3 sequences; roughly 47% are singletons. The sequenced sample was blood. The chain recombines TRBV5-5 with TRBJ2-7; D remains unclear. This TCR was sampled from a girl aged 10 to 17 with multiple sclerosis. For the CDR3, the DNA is TGTGCCAGCACCGGAGCACCCTACGAGCAGTACTTC. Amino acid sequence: CASTGAPYEQYF.